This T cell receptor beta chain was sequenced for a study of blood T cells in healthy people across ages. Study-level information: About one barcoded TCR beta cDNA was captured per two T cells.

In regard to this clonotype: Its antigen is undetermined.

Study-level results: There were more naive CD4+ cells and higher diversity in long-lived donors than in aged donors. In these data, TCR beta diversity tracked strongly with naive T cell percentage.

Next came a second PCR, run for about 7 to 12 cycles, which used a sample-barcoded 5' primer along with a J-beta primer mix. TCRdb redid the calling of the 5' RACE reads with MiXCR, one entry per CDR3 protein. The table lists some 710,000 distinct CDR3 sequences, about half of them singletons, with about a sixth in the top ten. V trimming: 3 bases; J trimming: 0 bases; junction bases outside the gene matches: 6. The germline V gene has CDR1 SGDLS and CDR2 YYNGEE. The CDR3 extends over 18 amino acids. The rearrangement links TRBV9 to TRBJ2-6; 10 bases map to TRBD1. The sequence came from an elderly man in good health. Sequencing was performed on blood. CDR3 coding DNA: TGTGCCAGCAGCGAGGGGACAGGGGCGTTCTCTGGGGCCAACGTCCTGACTTTC. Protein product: CASSEGTGAFSGANVLTF.